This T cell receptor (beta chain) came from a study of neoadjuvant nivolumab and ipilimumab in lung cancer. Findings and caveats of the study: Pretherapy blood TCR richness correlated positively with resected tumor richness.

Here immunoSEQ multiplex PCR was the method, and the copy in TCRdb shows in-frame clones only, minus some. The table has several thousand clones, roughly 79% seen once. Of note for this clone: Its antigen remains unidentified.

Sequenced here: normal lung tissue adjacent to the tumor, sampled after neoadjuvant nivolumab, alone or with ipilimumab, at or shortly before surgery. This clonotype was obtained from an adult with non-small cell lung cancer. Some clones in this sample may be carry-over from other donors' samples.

The CDR3 DNA follows: TGTGCCAGCAGTTTTCAGGCAGGGGCGGGCTACGAGCAGTACTTC. This sequence encodes CASSFQAGAGYEQYF. The chain is built from TRBV27 and TRBJ2-7; tentatively, D is TRBD1 (6 bases). The V gene lost 3 bases and the J gene lost 3 bases, with 15 bases spanning the gap. CDR3 size: 15 residues. From germline, CDR1 is MNHEY and CDR2 SMNVEV (reference sequence).